The 13 T cell receptor beta chains below all came from one sample that was sequenced in a study of cytomegalovirus exposure and HLA in healthy donors. The study ran its PCR with 60 Vbeta and 13 Jbeta primers. Data came from immunoSEQ multiplex PCR; TCRdb stores just in-frame clones and leaves some out. The data show about 180,000 clones, over 60% seen once. Sequenced material: PBMCs. Receptors were obtained from a man between 18 and 29 years old in good health and CMV-seronegative.

The sample holds a few counts of this clone. The chain couples TRBV6-6 to TRBJ1-6; weak D call: TRBD1 (6 bases). The length of the CDR3 is 15 residues. Trimming took off 5 bases at V and 6 bases at J, with 14 bases between the two ends. Germline V gene sequence: CDR1 MNHNY, CDR2 SVGAGI (reference sequence). The CDR3 bases are TGTGCCAGCAGTCATATGGACAGCCTTAATTCACCCCTCCACTTT. It is translated as CASSHMDSLNSPLHF.

This clone has a handful of counts. CDR3 amino acids: CASKGGTGGEKLFF. The CDR3 region has the DNA TGTGCCAGCAAGGGCGGGACAGGGGGGGAAAAACTGTTTTTT. The chain joins TRBV6-5 to TRBJ1-4; TRBD1 matches 11 bases. The CDR3 runs to 14 residues. CDR1 and CDR2 from the germline V gene are MNHEY and SVGAGI. Trimming removed 7 bases from V and 8 bases from J; junction bases left unmatched: 6.

V usage is TRBV4-1 and J usage is TRBJ2-3; perhaps TRBD2 as D (5 bases). Germline lookup yields CDR1 MGHRA and CDR2 YSYEKL. The CDR3 is 13 residues long. Trimming took 2 bases from V and 4 from J, leaving 7 bases between them. CDR3 amino acids: CASSQSGSDTQYF. CDR3 sequence (DNA): TGCGCCAGCAGCCAAAGCGGTTCAGATACGCAGTATTTT.

This chain joins TRBV27 and TRBJ2-3, with 8 bases lining up with TRBD1. Per germline, CDR1 MNHEY and CDR2 SMNVEV (reference sequence). V was clipped by 8 bases and J by 4 bases; unmatched bases: 14. The CDR3 has 16 amino acids. CDR3 bases: TGTGCCAGCTCTTGGCAGGGGCCGACAGGGGCAGATACGCAGTATTTT. Residues: CASSWQGPTGADTQYF.

This chain connects TRBV5-3 to TRBJ1-1; possible D gene TRBD1, 5 bases. TRBV5-3 is given ORF status, its function remaining uncertain. The CDR3 runs 17 residues. The ends were cut back, 3 bases at V and 3 bases at J, with 21 bases in the middle. Here the CDR3 DNA reads TGTGCCAGAAGCTCGTGGATACACGGAGCCAGGGACACTGAAGCTTTCTTT. Its protein product is CARSSWIHGARDTEAFF.

The V and J genes are TRBV28 and TRBJ1-2; unclear D gene. This CDR3 region has 12 residues. The V gene lost 3 bases and the J gene lost 2 bases, with 4 bases spanning the gap. Germline CDR1 and CDR2: MDHEN and SYDVKM. The DNA of the CDR3 is TGTGCCAGCAGTTTGTCAAACTATGGCTACACCTTC. Its translation is CASSLSNYGYTF.

This rearrangement joins TRBV6-1 to TRBJ2-7, with a weak D call TRBD1 (6 bases). The CDR3 consists of 13 residues. Looked up from germline, CDR1 is MNHNS and CDR2 is SASEGT. Trimming took 10 bases from V and 3 from J, leaving 16 bases between them. The CDR3 loop reads CAIPSVGGYEQYF. The CDR3 DNA reads as TGTGCCATCCCATCAGTAGGGGGCTACGAGCAGTACTTC.

This rearrangement joins TRBV2 to TRBJ1-2, with TRBD1 matching 9 bases. Germline V gene data show CDR1 as SNHLY and CDR2 as FYNNEI. This CDR3 is 16 amino acids long. Losses at the gene ends were 3 bases for V and 5 bases for J; bases not matched to a gene: 10. Here the CDR3 reads CASSESGTGKEYGYTF. The CDR3 region has the DNA TGTGCCAGCAGTGAGTCCGGGACAGGGAAGGAATATGGCTACACCTTC.

This clone has just a few counts. This chain joins TRBV5-6 and TRBJ2-7, with D possibly matching TRBD1 (5 bases). Germline CDR1 SGHDT, CDR2 YYEEEE. V dropped 1 base and J dropped 3 bases, with 11 bases sitting between them. The CDR3 loop spans 14 amino acids. This CDR3 is CASSLRGEIYEQYF. The DNA for the CDR3 is TGTGCCAGCAGCTTGAGGGGCGAAATCTACGAGCAGTACTTC.

V and J are TRBV27 and TRBJ2-1; TRBD2 aligns across 13 bases. V shed 5 bases and J 8 bases; nucleotides not matched to a gene: 6. Per germline, CDR1 MNHEY and CDR2 SMNVEV (reference sequence). CDR3 length: 15 residues. CDR3 region: CASSHGLAGVYEQFF. The CDR3 DNA reads TGTGCCAGCAGTCACGGACTAGCGGGAGTCTATGAGCAGTTCTTC.

This clone was recorded only once. This chain connects TRBV19 to TRBJ2-1, with 9 bases matching TRBD1. The germline V gene encodes CDR1 LNHDA and CDR2 SQIVND (reference sequence). CDR3 length: 15 residues. Losses at the gene ends were 6 bases for V and 7 bases for J; bases not matched to a gene: 10. DNA for the CDR3: TGTGCCAGTAGGGTGACAGGGGGATTATTAAATGAGCAGTTCTTC. Residues: CASRVTGGLLNEQFF.

In regard to this clone: One junction end does not reproduce the germline sequence, and a read error may be involved. This chain connects TRBV7-7 to TRBJ2-6, with 11 bases that match TRBD1. The CDR3 is 17 amino acids. Germline CDR1 is SSHAT and CDR2 is FNYEAQ (reference sequence). The CDR3 is CASSPGQGAPGANVLTF. CDR3 nucleotide sequence: TGTGCTAGCAGCCCCGGACAGGGGGCCCCTGGGGCCAACGTCCTGACTTTC.

This chain joins TRBV19 and TRBJ2-5; the match to TRBD2 covers 7 bases. Germline V lookup: CDR1 LNHDA, CDR2 SQIVND (reference sequence). The CDR3 contains 13 residues. Trimming at V came to 5 bases and at J to 5 bases, leaving 5 bases not matched to a gene. CDR3: CASSGAGVETQYF. For the CDR3, the DNA is TGTGCCAGTAGTGGGGCGGGGGTGGAGACCCAGTACTTC.